This TCR beta chain came from a study of Graves' ophthalmopathy and Graves' hyperthyroidism (dated by TCRdb to 2016 to 2019). About the investigation overall: Peripheral blood was collected at initial diagnosis, prior to any treatment. In total, some 140 blood samples were TCR-sequenced: approximately 42 ophthalmopathy, 80 or so hyperthyroidism and some 17 hyperthyroidism-to-ophthalmopathy patients. T-cell repertoires of thyroid tissue and blood were compared in over five hyperthyroidism patients. Once sampling was done, hyperthyroidism patients were given methimazole at a starting dose of 30 mg daily, while ophthalmopathy patients were given high-dose intravenous methylprednisolone. To explore V-J signatures that separate ophthalmopathy from hyperthyroidism, a discovery set of approximately 100 patients was enrolled, consisting of 43 with ophthalmopathy and 57 with stable hyperthyroidism. TCR beta repertoire signatures were used to distinguish Graves' ophthalmopathy from Graves' hyperthyroidism and to predict progression to ophthalmopathy. An independent validation cohort was composed of approximately 19 hyperthyroidism patients and roughly 16 patients who later progressed from hyperthyroidism to ophthalmopathy. What the work shows at the level of the full study, not this receptor alone: Sample size was not predetermined statistically, and investigators were not blinded to group allocation. In validation, the model predicted ophthalmopathy progression with less than 71% sensitivity and 72% to 80% specificity; 12 predicted patients were CT-confirmed with GO in a median of approximately 6.5 months. Ophthalmopathy was separated from stable hyperthyroidism by the 13-signature model with more than 85% sensitivity and just under 84% specificity in cross-validation and with 80%/75% in the test set. Among expanded thyroid clonotypes with frequency above 0.001, most also showed up in blood, which suggests that blood repertoires may reflect the thyroid immune response.

For repertoire sequencing, the TCR beta CDR3 regions were amplified from RNA transcripts. The first round was an RT-PCR using HTBI primers with the Qiagen OneStep RT-PCR kit, and this first round was followed by a second-round multiplex PCR, then size selection and purification. Sequencing of the libraries was carried out on an Illumina HiSeq2000 in paired-end mode with 100 bp reads. Concerning the study's data processing: SOAPnuke was used to process the reads, throwing out any read that had adapters, had uncalled bases, had a mean Phred below 15, or lacked an exact constant-primer or identifier match. COPE v1.2.5 was used to merge the high-quality paired reads. Each unique nucleotide sequence was treated as a clonotype, and MiTCR v1.1 was used to align the clonotypes to the IMGT TRB V, D and J references. The analysis was limited to V-J combinations with a frequency above 0.0001, which together covered 99.2% of repertoires. For each V-J combination, a TCR clonal expansion and chaos score was defined as F50 clonal expansion divided by the chaos observed in the TCRdist matrix. Features were reduced by Welch's t-statistics and random forest to some 13 V-J combinations, which fed a naive Bayes classifier. Thyroid-blood repertoire similarity was quantified with the Morisita-Horn index. In-frame beta chains were kept once TCRdb had trimmed the public reads at Q25 with fastp and called clones with MiXCR. Rows with one shared CDR3 protein collapse into an entry with the most common genes and DNA. TCRdb's processing, not the authors', yielded these V and J calls. In all, the sample holds 500,000 to 800,000 distinct CDR3 sequences, and over 40% of those were seen once. The ten largest clones capture roughly 3.5% of the sample.

This clonotype was picked up a small number of times. No cognate antigen has been identified for it. Base-call qualities are not available, and no considerably larger clone is one nucleotide away. The ophthalmopathy patients had moderately to severely active disease, with a Clinical Activity Score of 3 or higher, a NOSPECS grade of 4 or higher, and a disease duration of less than 3 months. Patients were excluded if they had other autoimmune diseases, uncontrolled infections, pregnancy or lactation. Clinical symptoms, serum thyroxine, TRAb, thyroid ultrasound and orbital computed tomography were used for diagnosis. Using Ficoll-Paque density gradient centrifugation, PBMCs were isolated from less than 11 ml of fresh peripheral blood. Total RNA was extracted using Trizol reagent, and RNA quality was checked on an Agilent 2100 Bioanalyzer. CDR1 and CDR2 were assigned from the germline V gene as SQVTM and ANQGSEA. The junction shows trimming of 5 bases on V and 4 bases on J, plus 9 bases between the germline ends. Taken from cysteine to phenylalanine, the CDR3 has 13 residues. Solely the CDR3 DNA is kept, with 39 bases framed from the first base.

This TCR was sampled from an adult man with Graves' ophthalmopathy. The specimen was peripheral blood. The chain employs TRBV29-1 and TRBJ2-6; TRBD1 could be the D gene, as 6 bases match. The DNA is as follows: TGCAGCGTTTTAGGACAGGGGGCCAACGTCCTGACTTTC. The encoded protein is CSVLGQGANVLTF.